This T cell receptor beta chain was sequenced for a study of T cell clonotyping in hematopoietic cell transplantation. Comment on this clone: Its antigen is currently unknown.

Clones were read by immunoSEQ multiplex PCR, and TCRdb kept only the in-frame ones, dropping some. The sample has tens of thousands of clones; roughly 94% are singletons. Study-wide points: Without cell sorting, CD4 versus CD8 contributions remain unresolved. Graft donor and pretransplant recipient Inverse Simpson Index values predicted broader posttransplant TCR diversity.

Germline V gives CDR1 SEHNR, CDR2 FQNEAQ (reference sequence). The CDR3 covers 15 residues. Trimming cost V 5 bases and J 1 base, with 14 bases left between them. Sequencing was done on a sample of peripheral blood mononuclear cells. V and J are TRBV7-9 and TRBJ1-1; weak D call: TRBD1 (6 bases). The clonotype originates from a woman aged 45 to 65 in good health. Some clones in this sample may be carry-over from other donors' samples. The CDR3 DNA reads as TGTGCCAGCAGCCAGAGGGGGGGGGAGAACACTGAAGCTTTCTTT. As protein: CASSQRGGENTEAFF.